This T cell receptor beta chain was profiled in a study of T-cell reconstitution after alpha-beta-depleted transplantation in children. Study-wide findings and caveats: A year post-transplant, T-cell counts and diversity derived mostly from newly produced T cells. As was reported, about two months after transplant, alpha-beta T cells came from several hundred expanded graft clones.

The CDR3 covers 15 residues. After removal of 6 bases from V and 5 bases from J, the junction contained 10 bases not matched to a gene. Germline V gene data show CDR1 as DFQATT and CDR2 as SNEGSKA (reference sequence). This clonotype came up many times. What it binds is not known. As it was prepared, the TCRbeta library received unique molecular identifiers. MiXCR was run by TCRdb on the PCR reads, yielding one entry per CDR3 protein. The sample gives 150,000 to 200,000 distinct CDR3 sequences, around 10% of which show up once; around 14% is in the top ten. The sequenced sample was PBMCs, obtained before TCRalphabeta/CD19-depleted stem cell transplant. The sequence came from a boy aged 2 to 10 with acute myeloid leukemia, due to receive a stem cell transplant. V and J are TRBV20-1 and TRBJ1-5; 10 bases fit TRBD1. This CDR3 reads CSAHRTGGRDQPQHF. The CDR3, as DNA: TGCAGTGCCCATAGGACAGGGGGAAGGGATCAGCCCCAGCATTTT.